This section outlines one T cell receptor beta chain sequence together with its context. This CDR3 region has 15 residues. The V segment lost 5 bases and the J segment 2 bases; nucleotides outside the gene matches: 6. Looked up from germline, CDR1 is SEHNR and CDR2 is FQNEAQ (reference sequence). This record comes from a study of cytomegalovirus exposure and HLA in healthy donors. 13 Jbeta primers and 60 Vbeta primers were used for the PCR. Assay used: immunoSEQ multiplex PCR; TCRdb lists only in-frame clones, some missing. This sample yields more than 100,000 clones, of which roughly 80% are seen a single time; 0.8% to 0.95% belongs to the top ten.

The sequenced sample consisted of PBMCs. The receptor's source is a woman aged 60-75 years in good health and CMV-seronegative. The chain couples TRBV7-9 to TRBJ1-2; 9 nucleotides line up with TRBD1. CDR3 nucleotides: TGTGCCAGCAGCACCATCGGGACAGGGAACTATGGCTACACCTTC. Translating gives CASSTIGTGNYGYTF.